The subject of this entry is one TCR beta chain. The antigen it binds to is not known. The sample holds no much larger clone one base away, and base qualities are not on file. The record originates from a study of T cell changes during pregnancy in multiple sclerosis (dated by TCRdb to the late 2010s). Broadly, across the study: Changes in the T cell repertoire over the course of pregnancy were examined in this study in women with multiple sclerosis.

CDR1 and CDR2 were assigned from the germline V gene as SGHVS and FNYEAQ. From the cysteine through the phenylalanine, the CDR3 covers 16 amino acids. The only DNA kept is the CDR3, 48 bases in frame from the first base. V loses 5 bases at its end and J loses 2 bases; junction bases beyond the gene matches: 8. The library was prepared using the immunoSEQ multiplex PCR assay. Imported from immuneACCESS, the table was reduced by TCRdb to in-frame sequences with V and J called. These copies leave out some clones; in studies compared against another copy, an unresolved V gene accounts for under half, and the cause of the remainder is not known. The sample table records tens of thousands of clones; around 87% of these occur just once. In total, the top ten clones hold about 5.7% of the sample.

The source material was peripheral blood from another person, used as feeder cells. The V and J genes are TRBV7-6 and TRBJ2-1, with 8 junctional bases fitting TRBD1. The clonotype comes from a human donor whose cells served as feeder cells for cultures in a pregnancy study. The sequenced DNA: TGTGCCAGCAGCCTGACCAGGGGGCGCCCCTACAATGAGCAGTTCTTC. Its amino acids are CASSLTRGRPYNEQFF.